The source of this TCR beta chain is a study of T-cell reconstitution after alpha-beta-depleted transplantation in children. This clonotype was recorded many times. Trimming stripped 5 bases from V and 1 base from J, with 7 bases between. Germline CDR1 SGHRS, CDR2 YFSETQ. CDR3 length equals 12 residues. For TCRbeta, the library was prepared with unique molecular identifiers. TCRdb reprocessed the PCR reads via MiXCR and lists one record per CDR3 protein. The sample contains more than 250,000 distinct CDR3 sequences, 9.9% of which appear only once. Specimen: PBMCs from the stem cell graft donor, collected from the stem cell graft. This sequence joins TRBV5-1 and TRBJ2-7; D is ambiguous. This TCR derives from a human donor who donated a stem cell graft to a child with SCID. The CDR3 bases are TGCGCCAGCAGTAAGGGTTCCTACGAGCAGTACTTC. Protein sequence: CASSKGSYEQYF.